What follows is one T cell receptor beta chain and its context. This sample is part of a study of blood T cell repertoires in COVID-19. V trimming: 3 bases; J trimming: 2 bases; junction bases outside the gene matches: 7. Germline CDR1 is LGHNA and CDR2 is YNFKEQ. The CDR3 is 17 amino acids. Sequencing was performed with immunoSEQ multiplex PCR; in TCRdb, only in-frame clones are kept and a portion is missing. The sample includes approximately 150,000 clones, more than 75% of them seen just once. The sequencing sample was made of peripheral blood. The rearrangement joins TRBV4-2 to TRBJ2-7; 13 bases line up with TRBD2. The source is a man in his fifties or sixties with active or convalescent COVID-19. CDR3 sequence reads: CASSQRTSGGAPYEQYF. The CDR3 DNA is TGTGCCAGCAGCCAGAGGACTAGCGGGGGCGCACCCTACGAGCAGTACTTC.